This TCR beta chain was recovered during a study of OX40 agonist ivuxolimab in advanced cancers. Overall study findings and caveats: The study found among the lowest clonal expansion in partial responders at 0.1-3.0 mg/kg.

To note about this clone: Antigen specificity is unknown.

Profiling relied on immunoSEQ multiplex PCR, and the TCRdb table lists in-frame clones only, not all of them. The sample contains about 100,000 clones, 80% to 90% of which appear only once. The sequences come from CD4+ or CD8+ T cells sorted from blood, collected in a trial of the OX40 agonist ivuxolimab. The source of this sequence is an adult with an advanced solid tumor such as melanoma, head and neck, liver or kidney cancer.

DNA for the CDR3: TGTGCCAGCAGCTTAGTCCAGGGCCGTAACACTGAAGCTTTCTTT. Its protein is CASSLVQGRNTEAFF. This rearrangement joins TRBV13 to TRBJ1-1; D is possibly TRBD1 (5 bases). This CDR3 region has 15 residues. The germline CDR1 and CDR2 sequences are PRHDT and FYEKMQ (reference sequence). V lost 1 base to trimming and J lost 2 bases, with 11 bases between them.